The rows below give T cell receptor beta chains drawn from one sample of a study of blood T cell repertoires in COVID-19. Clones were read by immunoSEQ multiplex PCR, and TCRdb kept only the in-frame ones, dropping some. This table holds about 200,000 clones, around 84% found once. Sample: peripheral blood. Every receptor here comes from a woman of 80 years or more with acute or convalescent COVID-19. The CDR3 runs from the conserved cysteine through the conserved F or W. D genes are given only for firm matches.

CASSRSRGYSYNEQFF | - | TRBV11-3
CAWIGDNSYEQYF | - | TRBV30
CASSLDGLTEAFF | - | TRBV7-9
CASSPMTADTQYF | - | TRBV18
CASSFRVQGETFF | - | TRBV7-2
CATSRQIAGVLNEQFF | TRBD2 | TRBV15
CASGGKDEQYF | - | TRBV6-5
CASSLDRDYHNEQFF | TRBD2 | TRBV7-3
CASSSGNQPQHF | - | TRBV12-3/TRBV12-4
CASSQKQGGGSYNEQFF | - | TRBV4-3
CASSILPGQNSGNTIYF | TRBD1 | TRBV9
CASSPREGTGNQPQHF | - | TRBV9
CASRAHRISGANVLTF | - | TRBV4-2
CASSFDPRGNTEAFF | - | TRBV5-1
CASSVGAASGNTIYF | - | TRBV2
CASATEQGRTEAFF | TRBD1 | TRBV5-1
CASSRTVEDTQYF | - | TRBV11-1
CASSQGTGGGYTF | TRBD1 | TRBV5-1
CASTPSTLLYNEQFF | - | TRBV5-4
CSVLSTDTQYF | - | TRBV29-1
CASSFRGTSGNNEQFF | TRBD2 | TRBV7-9
CASSKGQESNQPQHF | - | TRBV7-9
CASSFIPPGQRSNQPQHF | TRBD1 | TRBV27
CASKSSRGSSMVEQYF | - | TRBV28
CASSQGWGGNQPQHF | - | TRBV4-3
CASSLARTEDNSPLHF | - | TRBV7-6
CASSLQGTGYTF | - | TRBV6-6
CASSPRRGETQYF | - | TRBV18
CATSRGGSGNTIYF | - | TRBV15
CASSREGSGYYGYTF | - | TRBV5-1
CASTDTVFDEQFF | - | TRBV6-5
CATSRGQGGETQYF | - | TRBV15
CASSPRQGSYEQYF | TRBD1 | TRBV7-2
CASNVGQGREQSSYNEQFF | TRBD1 | TRBV27
CASSLGLGGGTQYF | - | TRBV27
CASSPLGQLSGNTIYF | - | TRBV4-3
CASSPWALPADTQYF | - | TRBV5-5
CASSWTGIGTEAFF | TRBD1 | TRBV6-5
CASSQERTGGEKLFF | TRBD1 | TRBV4-1
CASSLMDRTTEAFF | - | TRBV7-9
CASSDPGLATDTQYF | TRBD2 | TRBV5-1
CASSLRWNGYTF | - | TRBV28
CASSLEGSEQFF | - | TRBV11-2
CASSQAPLEAFF | - | TRBV3-1/TRBV3-2
CATSRAGRDSPNYGYTF | TRBD1 | TRBV15
CASSLQTDYGYTF | - | TRBV12-3/TRBV12-4
CASSRQGAGTGYTF | TRBD1 | TRBV7-9